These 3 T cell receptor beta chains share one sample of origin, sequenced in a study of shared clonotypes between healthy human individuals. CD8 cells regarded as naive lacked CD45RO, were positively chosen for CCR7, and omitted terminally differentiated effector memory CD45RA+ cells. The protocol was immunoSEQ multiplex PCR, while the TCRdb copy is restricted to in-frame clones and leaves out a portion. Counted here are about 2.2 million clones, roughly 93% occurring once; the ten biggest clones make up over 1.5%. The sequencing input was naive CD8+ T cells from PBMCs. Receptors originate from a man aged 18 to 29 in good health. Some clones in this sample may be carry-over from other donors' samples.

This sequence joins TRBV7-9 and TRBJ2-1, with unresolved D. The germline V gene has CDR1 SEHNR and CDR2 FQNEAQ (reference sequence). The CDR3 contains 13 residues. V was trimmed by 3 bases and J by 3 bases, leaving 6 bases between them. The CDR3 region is CASSLPYYNEQFF. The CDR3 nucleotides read TGTGCCAGCAGCTTGCCCTACTACAATGAGCAGTTCTTC.

The CDR3 spells CASSLSLLGEQFF. CDR3 nucleotide sequence: TGTGCCAGCAGTTTAAGTCTGCTGGGTGAGCAGTTCTTC. The chain employs TRBV27 and TRBJ2-1; D unresolved. The CDR3 loop spans 13 amino acids. V dropped 2 bases and J dropped 9 bases, with 11 bases sitting between them. The germline V gene has CDR1 MNHEY and CDR2 SMNVEV (reference sequence).

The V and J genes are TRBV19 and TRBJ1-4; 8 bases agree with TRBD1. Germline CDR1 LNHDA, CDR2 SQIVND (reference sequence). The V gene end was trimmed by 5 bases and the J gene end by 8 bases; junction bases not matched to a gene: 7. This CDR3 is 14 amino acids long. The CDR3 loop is CASSPQGVREKLFF. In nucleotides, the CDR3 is TGTGCCAGTAGTCCACAGGGGGTACGAGAAAAACTGTTTTTT.